This entry is about one TCR beta chain. Its antigen is still unknown. The ends were cut back, 2 bases at V and 0 bases at J, with 13 bases in the middle. The CDR3 sequence is 17 residues long. The V gene's germline CDR1 is LGHNA and CDR2 YSLEER. This specimen belongs to a study of CD8 T cells in Susac syndrome. TEMRA cells were FACS-enriched, with CD8+ and CD4+ T cells isolated negatively. The study, taken as a whole, reports: By the study's own acknowledgment, its TCR sequencing and HLA analysis included relatively few individuals.

RNA in amounts of roughly 0.5 to 1 ug was reverse transcribed with random hexamers. Multiplex PCR with immunoSEQ amplified the TCR beta CDR3 across 54 Vbeta and 13 Jbeta. TCRdb itself ran the immunoSEQ multiplex PCR reads through MiXCR, one entry per CDR3 protein. The sample carries a few hundred thousand distinct CDR3 sequences, approximately 89% recorded once. The receptor was derived from a human donor with multiple sclerosis. Sequenced sample: CD8+ T cells from PBMCs. The rearrangement uses TRBV4-3 and TRBJ2-2, with no clear D. This chain's CDR3 is CASSQRDTATNTGELFF. The CDR3 DNA reads TGCGCCAGCAGCCAACGAGATACAGCCACGAACACCGGGGAGCTGTTTTTT.